Only one count was recorded for the clone carrying this TCR beta chain. TCRdb's copy holds only in-frame clones and misses some; the assay was immunoSEQ multiplex PCR. The sample has approximately 260,000 clones, 75% to 90% seen once. This record belongs to a study of blood T cell repertoires in COVID-19. Across the study: Samples taken during acute and convalescent COVID-19 were collected in the United States, Italy and Spain. Sample material is recorded as cDNA or gDNA derived from T cells, B-cell-depleted T cells, or PBMCs.

Germline loops: CDR1 SGHVS, CDR2 FQNEAQ. The germline V and J ends were trimmed by 3 bases and 4 bases, with 10 bases remaining between them. CDR3 length: 13 amino acids. The chain carries TRBV7-8 and TRBJ2-7; weak D call: TRBD2 (6 bases). Sequenced: peripheral blood. This sequence originates from a man in his 60s who had recovered from COVID-19. The CDR3 sequence: CASSFFGSYEQYF. The CDR3, as DNA: TGTGCCAGCAGCTTCTTCGGGAGTTACGAGCAGTACTTC.